One TCR beta chain is described in this entry. What this receptor recognizes is not known. Base qualities were left out, and no much larger clone turns up one base away. The sample's time point, from its label and the paper: baseline before first vaccination. The vaccinee samples were drawn from two UK trials, COV001 and COV002, one of which was a single-blind randomized controlled phase 2/3 trial testing AZD1222 (ChAdOx1 nCoV-19) in healthy adults. For TCRbeta chain sequencing, PBMC samples were collected from trial participants at day 0 and at day 28 after the second dose. The CDR3 regions of human TCRbeta chains were subjected to immunosequencing. The study's own analysis went as follows. TCRs in the repertoires were compared against a reference library of SARS-CoV-2-specific TCRs that had been generated with the MIRA antigen-specificity platform. Breadth was defined as the fraction of unique TCRs that were SARS-CoV-2-associated. Depth was defined as the fraction of total T cells that were SARS-CoV-2-associated. Using the MIRA data, each spike-specific TCR was mapped to the spike region that the TCR reacts to and placed in a CD4 or CD8 class. Log10-transformed breadth and depth values were compared by one-way ANOVA with Sidak's multiple comparisons tests. TCRdb mirrors the immuneACCESS table, restricted to in-frame sequences. Some clones are absent from its copies; in checked studies, under half trace to an unresolved V gene, and the reason for the others is unknown. The V and J calls and clone size are taken from that table; D and trimming were inferred from the DNA. The sample has around 35,000 clones on record, about 86% of them singletons. The ten largest clones capture 5.5% to 7.5% of the sample.

From the cysteine up to the phenylalanine, the CDR3 has a length of 14 residues. Of all the DNA, just the CDR3 is kept, 42 bases in frame from base 1. The CDR1 and CDR2 encoded by the germline V gene are ENHRY and SYGVKD. The V and J ends are trimmed by 6 bases and 1 base, leaving 12 bases between them. This specimen comes from a study of T cell responses to AZD1222 COVID-19 vaccine (dated by TCRdb to about 2021). Looking at the study overall: AZD1222 recipients with second doses at about 4 weeks or about 12 weeks were pooled, because spike-specific TCR depth and breadth did not differ between schedules. TCR sequencing was performed for 233 trial participants, of whom about 210 were given two doses of AZD1222 and approximately 25 were given two doses of MenACWY control vaccine. Trial participants were enrolled into age subgroups of 18-55, 56-69 and 70-plus years, which contained about 160, 30 and 59 TCR-sequenced participants, respectively.

Beyond this particular receptor, the publication reports: Participants were mostly white British, with more females than males. The authors suggested clonal diversity may have been underestimated. CD4 TCRs associated with the vaccine covered the entire spike protein, and the dominant responses were in regions 160-218 and 743-854. Conclusions about previously exposed vaccinees are limited, since just six AZD1222 recipients were seropositive for SARS-CoV-2 at baseline. In the small 56-69-year group, the increase in depth fell short of significance, most likely because of low power. After two AZD1222 doses, both the breadth and the depth of spike-specific TCRs were significantly higher than at day 0 and than in MenACWY recipients. Because no day 14 peak-response samples were available, the repertoires could be characterized only after the peak T cell response. Nearly half of unique spike-specific TCRs reportedly recognized epitopes outside regions mutated in the B.1.351 and B.1.1.7 variants.

The chain is encoded by TRBV10-3 joined to TRBJ1-1; a weak D assignment points to TRBD1 (5 bases agree). This specimen was peripheral blood, taken on day 0 of AZD1222 vaccination. This sequence originates from an adult in good health. The DNA is TGTGCCATCAGCCGACAGCGGGGGAACACTGAAGCTTTCTTT. It codes for CAISRQRGNTEAFF.